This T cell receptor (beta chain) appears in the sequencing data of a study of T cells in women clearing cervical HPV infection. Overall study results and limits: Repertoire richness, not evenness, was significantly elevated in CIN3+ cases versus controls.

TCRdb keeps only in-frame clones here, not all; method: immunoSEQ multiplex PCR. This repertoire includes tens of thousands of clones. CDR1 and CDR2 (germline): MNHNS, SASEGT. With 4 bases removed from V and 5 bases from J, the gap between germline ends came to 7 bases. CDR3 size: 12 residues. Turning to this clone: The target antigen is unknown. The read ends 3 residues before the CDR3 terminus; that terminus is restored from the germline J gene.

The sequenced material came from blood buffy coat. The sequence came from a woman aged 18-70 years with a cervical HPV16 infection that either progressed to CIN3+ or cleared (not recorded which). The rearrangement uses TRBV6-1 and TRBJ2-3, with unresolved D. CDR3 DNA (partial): TGTGCCAGCAGTGCTTCACTAGATACG. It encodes CASSASLDT. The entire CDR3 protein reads CASSASLDTQYF.